The present T cell receptor beta chain was sequenced within a study of TIL therapy for anti-PD-1-resistant metastatic lung cancer. This sample's time point: pre-treatment sample, taken before nivolumab and TIL therapy. Sequencing used immunoSEQ v3. Produced via immunoSEQ multiplex PCR; TCRdb's table is partial and in-frame only. The top ten clones hold just over 2.5% of a sample with tens of thousands of clones, around 90% of them seen once. The CDR3 covers 12 residues. Trimming removed 2 bases at V and 9 bases at J, with 10 bases between. Germline V lookup: CDR1 SNHLY, CDR2 FYNNEI. The receptor was derived from a person aged 25-85 years with non-small cell lung cancer. The chain recombines TRBV2 with TRBJ2-5; D remains unclear. The specimen was blood, collected at baseline. The CDR3 DNA is TGTGCCAGCAGTGAAACTGCCCGGGCCCAGTACTTC. This codes for CASSETARAQYF.